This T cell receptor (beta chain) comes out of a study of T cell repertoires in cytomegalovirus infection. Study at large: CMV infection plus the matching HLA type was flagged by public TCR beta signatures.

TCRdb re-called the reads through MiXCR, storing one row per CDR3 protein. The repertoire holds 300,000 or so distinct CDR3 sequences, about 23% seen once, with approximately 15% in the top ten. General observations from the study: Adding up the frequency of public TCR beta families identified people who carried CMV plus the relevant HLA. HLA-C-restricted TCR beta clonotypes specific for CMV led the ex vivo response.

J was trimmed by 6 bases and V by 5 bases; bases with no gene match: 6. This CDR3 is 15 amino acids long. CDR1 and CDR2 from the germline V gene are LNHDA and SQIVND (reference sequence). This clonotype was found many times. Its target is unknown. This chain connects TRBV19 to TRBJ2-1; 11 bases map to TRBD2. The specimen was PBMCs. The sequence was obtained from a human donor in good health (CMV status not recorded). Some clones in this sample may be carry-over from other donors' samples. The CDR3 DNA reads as TGTGCCAGTAGTTTTAGCGGGAGGGACGGCAATGAGCAGTTCTTC. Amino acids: CASSFSGRDGNEQFF.